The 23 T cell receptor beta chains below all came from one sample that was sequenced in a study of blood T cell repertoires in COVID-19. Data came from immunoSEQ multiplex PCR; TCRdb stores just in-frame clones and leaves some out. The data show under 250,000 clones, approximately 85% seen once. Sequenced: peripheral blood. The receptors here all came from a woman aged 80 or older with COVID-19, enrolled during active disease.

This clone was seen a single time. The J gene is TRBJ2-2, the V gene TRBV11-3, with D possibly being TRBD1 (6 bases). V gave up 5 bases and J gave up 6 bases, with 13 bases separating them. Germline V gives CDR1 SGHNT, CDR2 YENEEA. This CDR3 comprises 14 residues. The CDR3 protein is CASSRGRGSGELFF. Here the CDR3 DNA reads TGTGCCAGCAGCCGCGGCAGGGGATCCGGGGAGCTGTTTTTT.

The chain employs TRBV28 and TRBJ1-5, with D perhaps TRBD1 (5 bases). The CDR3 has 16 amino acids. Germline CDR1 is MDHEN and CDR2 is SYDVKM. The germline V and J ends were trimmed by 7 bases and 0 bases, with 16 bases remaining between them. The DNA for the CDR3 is TGTGCCAGCACTCCCCCGCAGGGTAATAGCAATCAGCCCCAGCATTTT. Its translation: CASTPPQGNSNQPQHF.

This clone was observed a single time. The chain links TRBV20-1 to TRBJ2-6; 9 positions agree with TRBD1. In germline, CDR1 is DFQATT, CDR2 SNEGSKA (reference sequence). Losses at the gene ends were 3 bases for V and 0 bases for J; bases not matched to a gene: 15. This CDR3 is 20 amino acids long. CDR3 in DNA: TGCAGTGCTAGTACTTTACCGGGACAGGGAAATCCCTCTGGGGCCAACGTCCTGACTTTC. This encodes CSASTLPGQGNPSGANVLTF.

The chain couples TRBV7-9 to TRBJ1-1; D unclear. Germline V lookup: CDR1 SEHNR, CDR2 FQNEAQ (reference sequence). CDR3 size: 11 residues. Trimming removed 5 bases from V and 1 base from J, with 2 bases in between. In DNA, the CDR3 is TGTGCCAGCAGCCGGAACACTGAAGCTTTCTTT. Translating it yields CASSRNTEAFF.

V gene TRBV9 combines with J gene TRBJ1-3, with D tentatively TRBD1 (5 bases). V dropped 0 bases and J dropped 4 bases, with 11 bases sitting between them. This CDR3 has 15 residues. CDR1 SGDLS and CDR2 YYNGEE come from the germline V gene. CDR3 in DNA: TGTGCCAGCAGCGTAGAAGGGGTACGCGGAAACACCATATATTTT. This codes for CASSVEGVRGNTIYF.

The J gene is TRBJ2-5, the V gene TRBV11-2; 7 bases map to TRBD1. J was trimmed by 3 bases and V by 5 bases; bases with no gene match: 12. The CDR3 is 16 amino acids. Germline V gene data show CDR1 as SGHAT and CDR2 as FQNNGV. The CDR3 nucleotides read TGTGCCAGCAGCCTCTACAGGGGTTCACGTGAAGAGACCCAGTACTTC. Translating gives CASSLYRGSREETQYF.

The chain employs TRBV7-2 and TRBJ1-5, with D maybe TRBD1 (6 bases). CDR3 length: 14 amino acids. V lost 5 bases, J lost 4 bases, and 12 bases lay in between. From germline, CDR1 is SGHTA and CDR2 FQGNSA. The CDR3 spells CASSADSTNQPQHF. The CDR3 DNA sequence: TGTGCCAGCAGCGCGGACAGCACGAATCAGCCCCAGCATTTT.

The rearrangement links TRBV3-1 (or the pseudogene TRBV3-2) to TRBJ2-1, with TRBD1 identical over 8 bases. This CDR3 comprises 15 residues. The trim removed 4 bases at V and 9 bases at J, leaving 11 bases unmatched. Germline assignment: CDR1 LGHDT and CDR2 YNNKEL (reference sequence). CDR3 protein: CASSPPGQVSSEQFF. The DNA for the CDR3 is TGTGCCAGCAGCCCTCCGGGACAGGTGAGCAGTGAGCAGTTCTTC.

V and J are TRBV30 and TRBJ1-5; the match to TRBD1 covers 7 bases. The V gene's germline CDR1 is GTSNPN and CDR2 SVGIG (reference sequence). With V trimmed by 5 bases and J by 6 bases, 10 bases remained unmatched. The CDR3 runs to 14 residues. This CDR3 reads CAWARQGAGQPQHF. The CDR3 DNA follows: TGTGCCTGGGCTAGACAGGGAGCGGGTCAGCCCCAGCATTTT.

In nucleotides, the CDR3 is TGTGCCAGCAGTGAAGCCCAGGGGGCACCCTACGAGCAGTACGTC. It yields the protein CASSEAQGAPYEQYV. The V and J genes are TRBV6-1 and TRBJ2-7, with 8 bases matching TRBD1. The CDR3 runs 15 residues. Unmatched junction bases numbered 3, after V lost 0 bases and J lost 2 bases. Germline assignment: CDR1 MNHNS and CDR2 SASEGT.

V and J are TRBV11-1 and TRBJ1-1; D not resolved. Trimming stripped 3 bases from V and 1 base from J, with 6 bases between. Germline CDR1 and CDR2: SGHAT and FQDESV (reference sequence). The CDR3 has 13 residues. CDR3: CASSFSKNTEAFF. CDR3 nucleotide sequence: TGTGCCAGCAGCTTTTCAAAGAACACTGAAGCTTTCTTT.

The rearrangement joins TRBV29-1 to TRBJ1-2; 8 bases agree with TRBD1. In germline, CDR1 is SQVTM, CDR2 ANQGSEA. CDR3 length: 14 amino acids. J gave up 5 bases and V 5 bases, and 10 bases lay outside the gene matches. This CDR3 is CSVLPWTGTYGYTF. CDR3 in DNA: TGCAGCGTTCTGCCGTGGACAGGGACTTATGGCTACACCTTC.

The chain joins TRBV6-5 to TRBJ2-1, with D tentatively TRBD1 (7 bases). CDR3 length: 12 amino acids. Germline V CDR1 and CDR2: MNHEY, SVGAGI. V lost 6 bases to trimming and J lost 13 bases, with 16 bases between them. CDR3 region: CASSHRQGGQFF. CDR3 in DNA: TGTGCCAGCAGCCACAGGCAGGGGGGACAGTTCTTC.

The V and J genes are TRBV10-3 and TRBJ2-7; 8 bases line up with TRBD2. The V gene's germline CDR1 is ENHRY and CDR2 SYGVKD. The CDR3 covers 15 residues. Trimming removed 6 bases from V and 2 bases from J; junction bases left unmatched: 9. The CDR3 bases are TGTGCCATCAGCGAAGGACTAGCAGGGGCCTACGAGCAGTACGTC. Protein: CAISEGLAGAYEQYV.

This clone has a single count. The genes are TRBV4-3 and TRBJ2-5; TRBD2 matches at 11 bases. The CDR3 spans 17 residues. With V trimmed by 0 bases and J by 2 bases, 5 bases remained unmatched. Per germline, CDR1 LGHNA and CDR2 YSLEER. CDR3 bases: TGCGCCAGCAGCCAAGATGGACTAGCGGGCACGCAAGAGACCCAGTACTTC. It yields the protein CASSQDGLAGTQETQYF.

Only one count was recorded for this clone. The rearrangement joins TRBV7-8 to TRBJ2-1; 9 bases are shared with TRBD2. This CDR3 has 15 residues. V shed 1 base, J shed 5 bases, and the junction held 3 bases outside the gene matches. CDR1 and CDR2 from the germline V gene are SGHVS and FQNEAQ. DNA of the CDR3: TGTGCCAGCAGCTTAGGAGCGGGGGGCAACAATGAGCAGTTCTTC. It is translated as CASSLGAGGNNEQFF.

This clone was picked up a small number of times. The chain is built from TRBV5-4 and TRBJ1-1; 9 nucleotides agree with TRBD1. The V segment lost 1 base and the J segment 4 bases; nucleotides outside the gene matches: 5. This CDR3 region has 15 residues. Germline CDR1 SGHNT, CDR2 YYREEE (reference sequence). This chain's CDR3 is CASSLPGQGVTEAFF. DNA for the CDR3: TGTGCCAGCAGCTTGCCGGGACAGGGTGTCACTGAAGCTTTCTTT.

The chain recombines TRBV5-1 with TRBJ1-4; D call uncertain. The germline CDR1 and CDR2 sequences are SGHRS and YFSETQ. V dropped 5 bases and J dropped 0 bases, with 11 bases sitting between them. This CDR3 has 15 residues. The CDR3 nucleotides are TGCGCCAGCAGTGAGCAGGTTGCAACTAATGAAAAACTGTTTTTT. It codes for CASSEQVATNEKLFF.

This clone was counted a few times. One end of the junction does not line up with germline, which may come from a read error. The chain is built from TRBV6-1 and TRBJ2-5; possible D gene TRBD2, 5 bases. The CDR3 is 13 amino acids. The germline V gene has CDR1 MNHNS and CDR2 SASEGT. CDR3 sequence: CASSQAPAGTQYF. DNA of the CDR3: TGTGCCAGCAGTCAAGCACCCGCGGGGACCCAGTACTTC.

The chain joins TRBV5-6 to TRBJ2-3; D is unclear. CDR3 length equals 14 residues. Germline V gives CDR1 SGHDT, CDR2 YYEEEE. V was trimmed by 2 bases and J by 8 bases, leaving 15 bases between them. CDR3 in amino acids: CASSFTLVPATQYF. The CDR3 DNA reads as TGTGCCAGCAGCTTTACCCTAGTCCCCGCTACGCAGTATTTT.

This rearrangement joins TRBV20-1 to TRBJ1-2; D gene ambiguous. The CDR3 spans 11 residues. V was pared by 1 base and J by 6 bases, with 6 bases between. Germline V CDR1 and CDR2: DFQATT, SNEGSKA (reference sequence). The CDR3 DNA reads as TGCAGTGCTAGAGGGAGCCATGGCTACACCTTC. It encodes CSARGSHGYTF.

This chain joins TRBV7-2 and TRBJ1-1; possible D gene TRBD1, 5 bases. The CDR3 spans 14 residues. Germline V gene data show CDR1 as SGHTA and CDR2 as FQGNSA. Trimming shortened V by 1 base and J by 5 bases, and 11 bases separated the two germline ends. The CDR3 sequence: CASSLGSRGTEAFF. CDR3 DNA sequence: TGTGCCAGCAGCTTAGGATCCCGGGGGACTGAAGCTTTCTTT.

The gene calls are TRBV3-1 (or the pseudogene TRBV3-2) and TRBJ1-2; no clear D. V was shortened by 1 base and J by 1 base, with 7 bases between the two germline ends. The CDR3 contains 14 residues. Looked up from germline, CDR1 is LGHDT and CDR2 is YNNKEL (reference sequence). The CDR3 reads CASSQVGVNYGYTF. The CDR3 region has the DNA TGTGCCAGCAGCCAAGTAGGAGTTAACTATGGCTACACCTTC.